The next 26 T cell receptor beta chains were all read from a single sample in a study of graft-versus-host responses after intestinal transplantation. Data came from immunoSEQ multiplex PCR; TCRdb stores just in-frame clones and leaves some out. The top ten hold approximately 2.9% of the sample, which has more than 50,000 clones, approximately 89% seen once. The source was PBMCs, collected around 120 days after intestinal transplantation. The receptors stem from a human patient who received an intestinal transplant, so some T cells may come from the graft donor.

This rearrangement joins TRBV27 to TRBJ2-6, with TRBD1 as a possible D gene (5 bases). CDR1 is MNHEY and CDR2 is SMNVEV in the germline V gene (reference sequence). V was cut by 1 base and J by 2 bases, with 12 bases left in between. The length of the CDR3 is 17 residues. CDR3 bases: TGTGCCAGCAGTTTATTTATTGGGGCGGCTGGGGCCAACGTCCTGACTTTC. Encoded protein: CASSLFIGAAGANVLTF.

This clone was found once. The V and J genes are TRBV21-1 and TRBJ1-5. TRBV21-1 is tagged as a pseudogene. CDR3 length: 15 amino acids. CDR3 residues: CASSKKRGHNQPQHF. For the CDR3, the DNA is TGTGCCAGCAGCAAAAAAAGAGGGCACAATCAGCCCCAGCATTTT.

The V gene is TRBV4-1, the J gene TRBJ1-1; 8 bases agree with TRBD1. CDR3 size: 16 residues. The V gene end was trimmed by 5 bases and the J gene end by 3 bases; junction bases not matched to a gene: 11. CDR1 is MGHRA and CDR2 is YSYEKL in the germline V gene. DNA for the CDR3: TGCGCCAGCAGCTCTCCCGGGACAGGTTCGGACACTGAAGCTTTCTTT. Encoded protein: CASSSPGTGSDTEAFF.

CDR3 sequence (DNA): TGTGCCATCACTAGCGGGAGTTCTTGGGGCACAGATACGCAGTATTTT. It codes for CAITSGSSWGTDTQYF. The rearrangement uses TRBV10-3 and TRBJ2-3, with 10 bases identical to TRBD2. The CDR3 is 16 amino acids. CDR1 and CDR2 (germline): ENHRY, SYGVKD. Germline trimming cut 7 bases from V and 1 base from J; bases unmatched to any gene: 8.

The chain employs TRBV19 and TRBJ2-2, with 7 bases that match TRBD1. With 2 bases clipped from V and 4 bases from J, the junction kept 7 bases outside the gene matches. Germline assignment: CDR1 LNHDA and CDR2 SQIVND (reference sequence). The CDR3 loop spans 16 amino acids. Written as DNA, the CDR3 is TGTGCCAGTAGTATACCAGACAGGGATGGCACCGGGGAGCTGTTTTTT. Translating gives CASSIPDRDGTGELFF.

This chain links TRBV2 with TRBJ1-1; D call uncertain. V shed 5 bases and J shed 8 bases, with 9 bases lying between them. Looked up from germline, CDR1 is SNHLY and CDR2 is FYNNEI. The length of the CDR3 is 11 residues. The CDR3, as DNA: TGTGCCAGCAGTATTCTACAAGAAGCTTTCTTT. Its protein product is CASSILQEAFF.

CDR3 sequence reads: CASSLGNQPQHF. The DNA for the CDR3 is TGTGCCAGCAGCTTGGGAAATCAGCCCCAGCATTTT. This chain uses TRBV5-6 with TRBJ1-5; D is undetermined. Trimming took off 0 bases at V and 4 bases at J, with 2 bases between the two ends. CDR1 is SGHDT and CDR2 is YYEEEE in the germline V gene. The CDR3 is 12 residues long.

Concerning this clone itself: Relative to the germline gene, one junction end is altered; a read error may explain this. The rearrangement joins TRBV7-9 to TRBJ2-1; D is ambiguous. CDR1 is SEHNR and CDR2 is FQNEAQ in the germline V gene (reference sequence). The CDR3 is 12 amino acids. The CDR3 coding sequence is TGTGCCAGCAGTTTAGCTTCGTTTGAGCAGTTCTTC. Protein: CASSLASFEQFF.

The V call is TRBV27, the J call TRBJ1-1, with D hard to call. The CDR3 runs 14 residues. Germline V CDR1 and CDR2: MNHEY, SMNVEV (reference sequence). V shed 6 bases and J shed 3 bases, with 14 bases lying between them. DNA for the CDR3: TGTGCCAGCAGCCAAGGCTTTGGGGACACTGAAGCTTTCTTT. Its protein product is CASSQGFGDTEAFF.

The chain is built from TRBV6-4 and TRBJ1-5; no reliable D call. The CDR3 totals 15 residues. Germline-derived CDR1 and CDR2 are MRHNA and SNTAGT. Trimming removed 3 bases at V and 3 bases at J, with 12 bases between. CDR3: CASSESASSNQPQHF. The CDR3 coding sequence is TGTGCCAGCAGTGAGTCGGCCTCCTCCAATCAGCCCCAGCATTTT.

The chain recombines TRBV27 with TRBJ2-7; D possibly corresponds to TRBD1 (6 bases). Germline CDR1 MNHEY, CDR2 SMNVEV (reference sequence). Trimming pared 4 bases from V and 2 bases from J, leaving 18 bases between. The CDR3 extends over 16 amino acids. In DNA, the CDR3 is TGTGCCAGCAGTTCCCACTCGACAGGACGACCCTACGAGCAGTACTTC. Translating gives CASSSHSTGRPYEQYF.

As concerns this clone: Different DNA sequences within this sample yield the same CDR3. The chain carries TRBV7-9 and TRBJ2-2, with no clear D. Germline CDR1 and CDR2: SEHNR and FQNEAQ (reference sequence). The CDR3 runs 12 residues. V dropped 3 bases and J dropped 4 bases, with 3 bases sitting between them. CDR3 amino acids: CASSLGTGELFF. The CDR3 DNA sequence: TGTGCCAGCAGCTTGGGCACCGGGGAGCTGTTTTTT.

This CDR3 is CASSLAPGGGGTGELFF. The CDR3 coding sequence is TGTGCCAGCAGCTTAGCGCCCGGCGGGGGCGGGACCGGGGAGCTGTTTTTT. The rearrangement joins TRBV7-6 to TRBJ2-2, with D tentatively TRBD2 (7 bases). This CDR3 comprises 17 residues. Trimming removed 0 bases at V and 5 bases at J, with 16 bases between. Germline V gene sequence: CDR1 SGHVS, CDR2 FNYEAQ.

The chain joins TRBV28 to TRBJ1-2, with 7 nucleotides matching TRBD1. Germline V gives CDR1 MDHEN, CDR2 SYDVKM. J gave up 2 bases and V 6 bases, and 3 bases lay outside the gene matches. The CDR3 consists of 13 residues. The CDR3 here is CASRRQGNYGYTF. CDR3 DNA sequence: TGTGCCAGCAGAAGACAGGGAAACTATGGCTACACCTTC.

This clone occurred once. This chain uses TRBV5-6 with TRBJ1-5; 12 nucleotides agree with TRBD1. V was pared by 4 bases and J by 3 bases, with 8 bases of the junction left unmatched. CDR3 size: 17 residues. Germline-derived CDR1 and CDR2 are SGHDT and YYEEEE. DNA for the CDR3: TGTGCCAGCAGCCGGAGGGACAGGGGGCTACCCAATCAGCCCCAGCATTTT. Encoded protein: CASSRRDRGLPNQPQHF.

This clone is a singleton in its sample. The gene calls are TRBV7-9 and TRBJ1-5; D ambiguous. The CDR3 covers 12 residues. The germline V and J ends were trimmed by 1 base and 3 bases, with 1 base remaining between them. In germline, CDR1 is SEHNR, CDR2 FQNEAQ (reference sequence). The chain's CDR3 is CASSLDNQPQHF. The DNA for the CDR3 is TGTGCCAGCAGCTTAGACAATCAGCCCCAGCATTTT.

This clone was counted a single time. The gene calls are TRBV23-1 and TRBJ2-3; 7 bases fit TRBD2. TRBV23-1 is recorded as an ORF, its role being uncertain. This CDR3 has 17 residues. J gave up 6 bases and V 3 bases, and 15 bases lay outside the gene matches. CDR3 residues: CASSHSGLVILGDTQYF. The CDR3 DNA is TGCGCCAGCAGTCACTCCGGACTAGTAATTCTCGGGGATACGCAGTATTTT.

Here the CDR3 DNA reads TGTGCCAGCAGCTTGGAGGAACAGGCTGAAGCTTTCTTT. It is translated as CASSLEEQAEAFF. The chain has TRBV5-6 and TRBJ1-1; D is possibly TRBD1 (5 bases). With 0 bases removed from V and 6 bases from J, the gap between germline ends came to 9 bases. Germline V gene data show CDR1 as SGHDT and CDR2 as YYEEEE. This CDR3 region has 13 residues.

The rearrangement joins TRBV6-6 to TRBJ1-5; no clear D. Trimming took off 6 bases at V and 8 bases at J, with 11 bases between the two ends. This CDR3 contains 12 residues. The germline V gene has CDR1 MNHNY and CDR2 SVGAGI (reference sequence). The CDR3 bases are TGTGCCAGCAGGCTTTCAACAGAGCCCCAGCATTTT. Translating it yields CASRLSTEPQHF.

The chain has TRBV6-1 and TRBJ1-2; a possible D gene is TRBD1 (6 bases). V was pared by 0 bases and J by 3 bases, with 8 bases between. The CDR3 runs 14 residues. Germline V gene data show CDR1 as MNHNS and CDR2 as SASEGT. CDR3 nucleotide sequence: TGTGCCAGCAGTGAAGCGGACAGACACTATGGCTACACCTTC. Translation gives CASSEADRHYGYTF.

The V gene is TRBV28, the J gene TRBJ2-5; tentatively, D is TRBD2 (6 bases). Germline V lookup: CDR1 MDHEN, CDR2 SYDVKM. Trimming shortened V by 5 bases and J by 2 bases, and 12 bases separated the two germline ends. This CDR3 has 14 amino acids. CDR3 region: CASSLLTRQETQYF. The DNA for the CDR3 is TGTGCCAGCAGTCTACTGACTAGGCAAGAGACCCAGTACTTC.

The chain combines TRBV5-1 with TRBJ2-2, with D maybe TRBD1 (5 bases). Trimming shortened V by 1 base and J by 3 bases, and 10 bases separated the two germline ends. Germline V lookup: CDR1 SGHRS, CDR2 YFSETQ. The CDR3 is made up of 15 amino acids. CDR3 coding DNA: TGCGCCAGCAGCTTGTTAGGGGCTGACACCGGGGAGCTGTTTTTT. This gives the protein CASSLLGADTGELFF.

The V gene is TRBV7-9, the J gene TRBJ2-3; the D gene is possibly TRBD1 (6 bases). The germline V gene encodes CDR1 SEHNR and CDR2 FQNEAQ (reference sequence). The V end lost 5 bases, the J end lost 5 bases, and 17 bases lay between the germline ends. There are 15 residues in the CDR3. This CDR3 reads CASSHTGSGGDTQYF. The DNA of the CDR3 is TGTGCCAGCAGCCATACAGGGTCGGGTGGAGATACGCAGTATTTT.

The genes are TRBV7-9 and TRBJ2-3; D is ambiguous. CDR3 length: 12 residues. CDR1 and CDR2 from the germline V gene are SEHNR and FQNEAQ (reference sequence). The ends were cut back, 5 bases at V and 6 bases at J, with 9 bases in the middle. CDR3 residues: CASSASADTQYF. Here the CDR3 DNA reads TGTGCCAGCAGCGCGTCTGCCGATACGCAGTATTTT.

This chain connects TRBV5-4 to TRBJ2-7; D is unresolved. The germline gives CDR1 SGHNT, CDR2 YYREEE (reference sequence). Trimming removed 2 bases from V and 1 base from J, with 7 bases in between. The CDR3 is made up of 13 amino acids. The CDR3 region is CASSFAGSYEQYF. CDR3 coding DNA: TGTGCCAGCAGCTTTGCAGGTTCCTACGAGCAGTACTTC.

The gene calls are TRBV18 and TRBJ2-5; D unresolved. CDR3 size: 12 residues. The germline V gene encodes CDR1 KGHSH and CDR2 LQKENI. V was clipped by 1 base and J by 4 bases, with 4 bases between them. The CDR3 coding sequence is TGTGCCAGCTCACCACGGGCAGAGACCCAGTACTTC. It is translated as CASSPRAETQYF.